The source of this T cell receptor (beta chain) is a study of response to subunit inactivated influenza vaccine. The study's findings and limits: Authors proposed each seasonal influenza vaccination draws in few new T cells.

The V end was cut by 4 bases, the J end by 8 bases, with 11 bases between. The CDR3 has 13 residues. From germline, CDR1 is MDHEN and CDR2 SYDVKM. Remarks on this clonotype: The target antigen is unknown.

One entry per CDR3 protein, called by TCRdb with MiXCR from the RT-PCR reads. The repertoire consists of about 520,000 distinct CDR3 sequences, with roughly 27% occurring once and the leading ten covering 1.9%. This specimen was CD4+ T cells sorted from PBMCs, taken less than 6 days after vaccination. The rearrangement uses TRBV28 and TRBJ1-4; D ambiguous. The sequence was obtained from a middle-aged man who received an inactivated influenza vaccine. CDR3 in amino acids: CASSYAPIEKLFF. In DNA form, the CDR3 reads TGTGCCAGCAGTTACGCCCCTATAGAAAAACTGTTTTTT.